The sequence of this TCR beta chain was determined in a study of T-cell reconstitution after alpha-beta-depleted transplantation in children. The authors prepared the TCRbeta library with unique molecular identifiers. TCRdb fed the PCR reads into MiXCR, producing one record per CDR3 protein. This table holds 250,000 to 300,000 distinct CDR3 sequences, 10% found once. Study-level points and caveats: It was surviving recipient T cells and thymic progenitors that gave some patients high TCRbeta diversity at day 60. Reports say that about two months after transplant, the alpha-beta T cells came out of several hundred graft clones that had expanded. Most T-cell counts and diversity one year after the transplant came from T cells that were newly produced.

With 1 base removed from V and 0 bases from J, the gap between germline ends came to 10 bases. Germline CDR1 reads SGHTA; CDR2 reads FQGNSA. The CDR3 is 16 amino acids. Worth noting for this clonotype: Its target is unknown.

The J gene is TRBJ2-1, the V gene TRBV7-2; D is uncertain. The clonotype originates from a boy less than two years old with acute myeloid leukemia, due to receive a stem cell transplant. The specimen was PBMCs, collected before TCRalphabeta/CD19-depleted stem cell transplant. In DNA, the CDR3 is TGTGCCAGCAGCTTAGGATCCCTGAGCTCCTACAATGAGCAGTTCTTC. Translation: CASSLGSLSSYNEQFF.